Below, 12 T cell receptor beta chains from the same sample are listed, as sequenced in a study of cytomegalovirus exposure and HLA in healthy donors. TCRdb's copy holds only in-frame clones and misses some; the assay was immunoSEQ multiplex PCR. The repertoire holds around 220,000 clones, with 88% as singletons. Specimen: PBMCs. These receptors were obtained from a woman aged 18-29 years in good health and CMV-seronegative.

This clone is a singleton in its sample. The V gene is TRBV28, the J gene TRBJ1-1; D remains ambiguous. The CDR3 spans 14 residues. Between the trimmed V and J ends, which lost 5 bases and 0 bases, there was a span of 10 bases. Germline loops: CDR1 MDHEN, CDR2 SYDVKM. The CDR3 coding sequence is TGTGCCAGCAGTAACCCAGAGGTGAACACTGAAGCTTTCTTT. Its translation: CASSNPEVNTEAFF.

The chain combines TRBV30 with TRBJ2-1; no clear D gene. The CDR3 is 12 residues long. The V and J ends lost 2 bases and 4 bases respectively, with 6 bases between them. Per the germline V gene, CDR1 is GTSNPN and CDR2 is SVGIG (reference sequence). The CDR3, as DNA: TGTGCCTGGAGTCGCACTTACAATGAGCAGTTCTTC. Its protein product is CAWSRTYNEQFF.

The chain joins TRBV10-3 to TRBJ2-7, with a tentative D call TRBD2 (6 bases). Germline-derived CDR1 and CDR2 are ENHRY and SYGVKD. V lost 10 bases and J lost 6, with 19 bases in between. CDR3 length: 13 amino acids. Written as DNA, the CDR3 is TGTGCCAGTTGCGGGGTCGGGGTTCGCGAGCAGTACTTC. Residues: CASCGVGVREQYF.

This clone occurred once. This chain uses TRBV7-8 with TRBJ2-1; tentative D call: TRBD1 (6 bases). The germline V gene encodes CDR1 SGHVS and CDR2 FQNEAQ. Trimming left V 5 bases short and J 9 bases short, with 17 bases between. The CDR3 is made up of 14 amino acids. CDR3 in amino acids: CASSPTWGRSEQFF. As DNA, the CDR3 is TGTGCCAGCAGCCCCACGTGGGGGCGGAGTGAGCAGTTCTTC.

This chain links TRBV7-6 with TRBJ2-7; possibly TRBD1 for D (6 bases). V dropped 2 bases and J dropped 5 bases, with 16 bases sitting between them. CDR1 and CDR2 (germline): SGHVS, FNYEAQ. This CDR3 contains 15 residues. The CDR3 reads CASSLYRVASDEQYF. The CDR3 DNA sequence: TGTGCCAGCAGCTTATACAGGGTGGCGTCGGACGAGCAGTACTTC. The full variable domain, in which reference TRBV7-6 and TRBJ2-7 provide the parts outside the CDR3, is GAGVSQSPRYKVTKRGQDVALRCDPISGHVSLYWYRQALGQGPEFLTYFNYEAQQDKSGLPNDRFSAERPEGSISTLTIQRTEQRDSAMYRCASSLYRVASDEQYFGPGTRLTVT.

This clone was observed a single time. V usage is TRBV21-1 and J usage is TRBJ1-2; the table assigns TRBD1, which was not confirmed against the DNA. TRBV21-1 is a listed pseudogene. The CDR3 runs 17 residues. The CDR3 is CASSPRSGQRTNYGYTF. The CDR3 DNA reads TGTGCCAGCAGCCCCCGGTCAGGACAGCGTACTAACTATGGCTACACCTTC.

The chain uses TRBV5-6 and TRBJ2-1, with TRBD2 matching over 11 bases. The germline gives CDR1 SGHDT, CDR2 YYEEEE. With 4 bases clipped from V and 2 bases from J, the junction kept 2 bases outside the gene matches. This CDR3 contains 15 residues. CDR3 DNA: TGTGCCAGCAGCATTAGCGGGAGGGCCTACAATGAGCAGTTCTTC. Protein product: CASSISGRAYNEQFF.

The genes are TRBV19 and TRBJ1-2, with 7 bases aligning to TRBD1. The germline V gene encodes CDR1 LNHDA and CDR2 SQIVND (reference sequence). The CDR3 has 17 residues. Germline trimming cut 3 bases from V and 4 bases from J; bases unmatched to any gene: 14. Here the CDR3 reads CASSMPDWRGRFYGYTF. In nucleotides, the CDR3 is TGTGCCAGTAGTATGCCAGATTGGAGGGGGCGATTCTATGGCTACACCTTC. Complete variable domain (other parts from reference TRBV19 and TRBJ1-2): DGGITQSPKYLFRKEGQNVTLSCEQNLNHDAMYWYRQDPGQGLRLIYYSQIVNDFQKGDIAEGYSVSREKKESFPLTVTSAQKNPTAFYLCASSMPDWRGRFYGYTFGSGTRLTVV.

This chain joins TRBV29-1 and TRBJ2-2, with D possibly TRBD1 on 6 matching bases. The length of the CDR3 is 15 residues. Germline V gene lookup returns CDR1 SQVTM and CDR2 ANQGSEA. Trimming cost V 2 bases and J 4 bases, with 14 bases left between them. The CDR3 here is CSVEFLGARTGELFF. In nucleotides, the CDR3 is TGCAGCGTTGAATTTTTGGGGGCGCGCACCGGGGAGCTGTTTTTT.

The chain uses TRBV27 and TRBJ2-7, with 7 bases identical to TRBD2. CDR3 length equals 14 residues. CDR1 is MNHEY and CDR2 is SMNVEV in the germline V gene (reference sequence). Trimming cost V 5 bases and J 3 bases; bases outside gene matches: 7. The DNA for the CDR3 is TGTGCCAGCAGTGCCTCCCGCGGGGGCTACGAGCAGTACTTC. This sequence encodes CASSASRGGYEQYF.

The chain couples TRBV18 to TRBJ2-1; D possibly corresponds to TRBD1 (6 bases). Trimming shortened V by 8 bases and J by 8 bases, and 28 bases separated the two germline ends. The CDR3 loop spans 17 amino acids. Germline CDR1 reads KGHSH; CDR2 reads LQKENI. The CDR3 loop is CASTKAPEQGVLDEQFF. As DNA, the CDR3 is TGTGCCAGCACCAAGGCTCCGGAACAGGGTGTATTGGATGAGCAGTTCTTC.

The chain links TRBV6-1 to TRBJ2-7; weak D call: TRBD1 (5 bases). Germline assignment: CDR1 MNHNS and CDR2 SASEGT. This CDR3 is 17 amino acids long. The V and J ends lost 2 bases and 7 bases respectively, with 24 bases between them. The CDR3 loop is CASSELFLAGLKGEQYF. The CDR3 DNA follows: TGTGCCAGCAGTGAATTGTTTCTGGCAGGGCTGAAGGGAGAGCAGTACTTC.